This T cell receptor beta chain was captured in a study of T cells in Graves' hyperthyroidism and ophthalmopathy. Study-level background: Once the initial diagnosis was made, peripheral blood was obtained before any treatment. Whole-study results and caveats: The majority of expanded thyroid clonotypes above 0.001 also appeared in blood.

V lost 3 bases, J lost 5 bases, and 10 bases lay in between. CDR1 and CDR2 from the germline V gene are KGHDR and SFDVKD. This CDR3 is 13 amino acids long. RNA transcripts yielded amplified TCR beta CDR3 regions. First-round RT-PCR with HTBI primers amplified the TCR CDR3 region. Each CDR3 protein is one row after TCRdb ran MiXCR on the multiplex PCR reads. Among around 300,000 distinct CDR3 sequences listed, about an eighth were seen once. Exclusion followed for patients with uncontrolled infection, other autoimmune disease, pregnancy or lactation. Orbital computed tomography and thyroid ultrasound, together with serum TRAb and thyroxine and clinical symptoms, were used for diagnoses. This clonotype was detected ten times or more. The antigen is undetermined.

The clonotype originates from a woman in her thirties or forties with Graves' hyperthyroidism. The rearrangement links TRBV24-1 to TRBJ2-7, with D unresolved. The sequenced material came from blood. CDR3 loop: CATSDPTGNEQYF. The CDR3 nucleotides read TGTGCCACCAGTGATCCGACGGGTAACGAGCAGTACTTC.